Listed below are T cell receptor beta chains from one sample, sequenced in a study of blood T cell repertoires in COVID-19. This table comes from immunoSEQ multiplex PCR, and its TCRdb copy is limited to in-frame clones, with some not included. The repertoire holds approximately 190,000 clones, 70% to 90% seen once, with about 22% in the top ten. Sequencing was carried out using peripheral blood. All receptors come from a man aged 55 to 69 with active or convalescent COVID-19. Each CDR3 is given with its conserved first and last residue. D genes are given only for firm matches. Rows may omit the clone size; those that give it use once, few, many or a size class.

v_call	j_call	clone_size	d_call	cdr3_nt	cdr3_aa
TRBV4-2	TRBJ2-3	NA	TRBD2	TGTGCCAGCAGCCAAGGGAATAGCGGGAGCACAGATACGCAGTATTTT	CASSQGNSGSTDTQYF
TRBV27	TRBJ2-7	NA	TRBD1	TGTGCCAGCAGTTTCGGGACAGGGAGCTCCTACGAGCAGTACTTC	CASSFGTGSSYEQYF
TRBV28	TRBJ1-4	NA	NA	TGTGCCAGCAGTCACGGAGGTCGCGAGGATGAAAAACTGTTTTTT	CASSHGGREDEKLFF
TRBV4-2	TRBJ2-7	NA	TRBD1	TGTGCCAGCAGCCAAGATCCACAGGGGGCCTACGAGCAGTACTTC	CASSQDPQGAYEQYF
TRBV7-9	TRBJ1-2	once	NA	TGTGCCAGCAGCCGGGACACCCCAATTCATGGCTACACCTTC	CASSRDTPIHGYTF
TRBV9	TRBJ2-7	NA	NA	TGTGCCAGCAGCGTAGGGGTAGCGAGCTCCTACGAGCAGTACTTC	CASSVGVASSYEQYF
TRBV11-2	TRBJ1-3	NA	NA	TGTGCCACCAAATTCCCGGGGGAATACTCTGGAAACACCATATATTTT	CATKFPGEYSGNTIYF
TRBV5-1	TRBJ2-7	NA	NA	TGCGCCAGCAGCTTGGAGTCGGGTTTGAGCTCCTACGAGCAGTACTTC	CASSLESGLSSYEQYF
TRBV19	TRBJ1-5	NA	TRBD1	TGTGCCAGTAGCCAAGACAGGGTAAATCAGCCCCAGCATTTT	CASSQDRVNQPQHF
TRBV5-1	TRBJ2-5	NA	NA	TGCGCCAGCAGCTTGGGAGGGGGGGATCAAGAGACCCAGTACTTC	CASSLGGGDQETQYF
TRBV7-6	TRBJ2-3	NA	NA	TGTGCCAGCAGCTTACAAGGGGGAGGCACAGATACGCAGTATTTT	CASSLQGGGTDTQYF
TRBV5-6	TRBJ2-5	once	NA	TGTGCCAGCAGCCGATCGGGAAGGGATGGCCAAGAGACCCAGTACTTC	CASSRSGRDGQETQYF
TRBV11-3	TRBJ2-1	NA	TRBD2	TGTGCCAGCAGCTTAGGCGGGGGGGGCACAGGTTCCTACAATGAGCAGTTCTTC	CASSLGGGGTGSYNEQFF
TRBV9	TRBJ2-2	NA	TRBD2	TGTGCCAGCAGCGCCCCAGGGAGCGGGAGTAACACCGGGGAGCTGTTTTTT	CASSAPGSGSNTGELFF
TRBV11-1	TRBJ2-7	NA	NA	TGTGCCAGCGGGCGGCAGGGCTACGAGCAGTACTTC	CASGRQGYEQYF
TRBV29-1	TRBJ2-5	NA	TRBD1	TGCAGCGTTCGCGCCGACAGGGGCTTATTTAAAGAGACCCAGTACTTC	CSVRADRGLFKETQYF
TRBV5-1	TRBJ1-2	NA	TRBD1	TGCGCCAGCAGCAGAGGGACAGGGGGCCTCCTAAACTATGGCTACACCTTC	CASSRGTGGLLNYGYTF
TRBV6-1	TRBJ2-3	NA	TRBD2	TGTGCCAGCAGTGAAACTGGGGGGGGTATTAAGTATTTT	CASSETGGGIKYF
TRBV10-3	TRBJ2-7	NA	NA	TGTGCCACCTGGGTGGGCCGCTTTTCCCTGTCCTACGAGCAGTACTTC	CATWVGRFSLSYEQYF
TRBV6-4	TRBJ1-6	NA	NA	TGTGCCAGCAGTGAAGTTGCGTATTCACCCCTCCACTTT	CASSEVAYSPLHF
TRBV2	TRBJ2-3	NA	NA	TGTGCCAGCAAGGCGGGTCAGTGGAATACGCAGTATTTT	CASKAGQWNTQYF
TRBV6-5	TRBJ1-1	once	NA	TGTGCCAGCAGTTTGATGTCCGGCGGTGAAGCTTTCTTT	CASSLMSGGEAFF
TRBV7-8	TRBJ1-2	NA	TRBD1	TGTGCCAGCAGCCCGGACAGGGAGAATGGCTACACCTTC	CASSPDRENGYTF
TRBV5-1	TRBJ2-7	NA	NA	TGCGCCAGCAGCTTAAGAAACCAGGGCGAGCAGTACTTC	CASSLRNQGEQYF
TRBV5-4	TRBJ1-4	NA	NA	TGTGCCAGCTCTCGGGAGGGCTCTAATGAAAAACTGTTTTTT	CASSREGSNEKLFF
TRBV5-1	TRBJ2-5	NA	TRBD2	TGCGCCAGCAGCTTGGCTCCTAGCGGGGGACAAGAGACCCAGTACTTC	CASSLAPSGGQETQYF
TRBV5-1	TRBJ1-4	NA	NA	TGCGCCAGCAGCTTGGCCCGGCAGTTCCCCGGGAAACTGTTTTTT	CASSLARQFPGKLFF
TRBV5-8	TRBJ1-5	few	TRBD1	TGTGCCAGCAACTCAGACAGGGGGCGCAATCAGCCCCAGCATTTT	CASNSDRGRNQPQHF
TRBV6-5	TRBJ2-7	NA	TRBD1	TGTGCCAGTCGAGACCCGGGACAGGGTATCTACGAGCAGTACTTC	CASRDPGQGIYEQYF
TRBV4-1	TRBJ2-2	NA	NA	TGCGCCAGCAGCCAACCGACAGGGAGGACCGGGGAGCTGTTTTTT	CASSQPTGRTGELFF
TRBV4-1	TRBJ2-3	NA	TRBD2	TGCGCCAGCAGCCACTCGGGACTAGCGGCCACAGATACGCAGTATTTT	CASSHSGLAATDTQYF
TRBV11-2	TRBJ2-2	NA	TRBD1	TGTGCCAGCAGCCACACACTACAGGGGAAGCACACCGGGGAGCTGTTTTTT	CASSHTLQGKHTGELFF
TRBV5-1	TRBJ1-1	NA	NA	TGCGCCAGCAGCTTGCAGGGATATGGCACTGAAGCTTTCTTT	CASSLQGYGTEAFF
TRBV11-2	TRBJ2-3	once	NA	TGTGCCAGCAGCTTAGGGGGCGGAACAGATACGCAGTATTTT	CASSLGGGTDTQYF
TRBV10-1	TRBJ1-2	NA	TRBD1	TGCGCCAGCAGTGAGTCCGGGACAGCCTATGGCTACACCTTC	CASSESGTAYGYTF
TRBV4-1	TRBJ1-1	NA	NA	TGCGCCAGCAGCCAAGGGCGGGGGAACAGGGCGAACACTGAAGCTTTCTTT	CASSQGRGNRANTEAFF
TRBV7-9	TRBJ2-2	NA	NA	TGTGCCAGCAGCTTATGGCGGAATACCGGGGAGCTGTTTTTT	CASSLWRNTGELFF
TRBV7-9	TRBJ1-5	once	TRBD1	TGTGCCAGCAGCTTAGCAGGGCAGGGGGCAGATCAGCCCCAGCATTTT	CASSLAGQGADQPQHF
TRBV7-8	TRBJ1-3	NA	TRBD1	TGTGCCAGCAGCTTCGGGACAGGGTCGAGGGGGGGAAACACCATATATTTT	CASSFGTGSRGGNTIYF
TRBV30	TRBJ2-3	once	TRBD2	TGTGCCTGGAGTAAGCGGGGGGGCACAGATACGCAGTATTTT	CAWSKRGGTDTQYF
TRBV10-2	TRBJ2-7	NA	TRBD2	TGCGCCACCTCTAGCGGCTCCTACGAGCAGTACTTC	CATSSGSYEQYF
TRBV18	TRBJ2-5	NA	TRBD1	TGTGCCAGCTCACCCCTAGTGACAGGGCCGGAGACCCAGTACTTC	CASSPLVTGPETQYF
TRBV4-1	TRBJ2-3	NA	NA	TGCGCCAGCAGTCATCCCCACACAGATACGCAGTATTTT	CASSHPHTDTQYF
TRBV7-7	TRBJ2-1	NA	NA	TGTGCCAGCAGCTTAGCGGGGGCTAATGAGCAGTTCTTC	CASSLAGANEQFF
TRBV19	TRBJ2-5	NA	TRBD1	TGTGCCAGTAGTAATGGGGACAGGGGATCCCAAGAGACCCAGTACTTC	CASSNGDRGSQETQYF